This paragraph reports one TCR beta chain. Given a much more abundant clone one base away, this may be a read error. The sample originates from a study of tumor and adjacent non-tumor tissue in lung cancer. This CDR3 contains 14 residues. From germline, CDR1 is LNHDA and CDR2 SQIVND (reference sequence). With V trimmed by 5 bases and J by 8 bases, 10 bases remained unmatched. Three rounds of nested PCR, following a modified ARM-PCR protocol, produced the TCRbeta library. A single record per CDR3 protein comes from TCRdb applying MiXCR to the multiplex PCR reads. Of fewer than 100,000 distinct CDR3 sequences listed, 75% to 85% were seen once; the top ten hold about a fifth. No cell sorting was done before RNA was extracted from the tissue. The normal lung tissue was taken more than 3 cm from the tumor edge.

This clonotype originated in a woman between 45 and 65 years old with non-small cell lung cancer. V gene TRBV19 combines with J gene TRBJ1-2, with 8 bases aligning to TRBD1. The sample was distant non-tumor lung tissue. Here the CDR3 reads CASSSRDRIGGYTF. In DNA form, the CDR3 reads TGTGCCAGTAGTTCGCGGGACAGGATCGGCGGCTACACCTTC.